Listed below are T cell receptor beta chains from one sample, sequenced in a study of read filtering for tumor transcriptome and immune sequencing. Each CDR3 protein is one row after TCRdb ran MiXCR on the reads. Of about 86,000 distinct CDR3 sequences in the sample, roughly an eighth were seen once. The sample comprised a population of CD138-negative cells sorted from bone marrow. The source of these receptors is a donor aged 40 or over with multiple myeloma. CDR3s include the opening cysteine and the closing phenylalanine or tryptophan. The D gene is left open where the match is weak. Some rows mark clone size as missing; the rest say once, few, many or name a class of expanded clone.

j_call d_call clone_size v_call cdr3_aa cdr3_nt
TRBJ2-7 TRBD1 few TRBV29-1 CSASDRGREQYF TGCAGCGCCTCGGACAGGGGGCGCGAGCAGTACTTC
TRBJ2-7 - few TRBV5-1 CASSAPSRYEQYF TGCGCCAGCAGCGCCCCTAGTCGGTACGAGCAGTACTTC
TRBJ2-1 - many TRBV10-3 CAISESTLRNEQFF TGTGCCATCAGTGAGTCTACTCTCCGAAATGAGCAGTTCTTC
TRBJ2-5 TRBD1 many TRBV29-1 CSGAPGTGTQYF TGCAGCGGGGCCCCGGGGACAGGGACCCAGTACTTC
TRBJ2-1 - many TRBV30 CAWSSQGNNEQFF TGTGCCTGGAGTTCCCAAGGCAACAATGAGCAGTTCTTC
TRBJ2-7 - many TRBV20-1 CSAPGRGIGTGSYEQYF TGCAGTGCCCCCGGTCGGGGAATCGGGACCGGCTCCTACGAGCAGTACTTC
TRBJ1-1 - many TRBV7-9 CASSYQGNTEAFF TGTGCCAGCAGCTATCAGGGTAACACTGAAGCTTTCTTT
TRBJ2-3 - many TRBV5-6 CASSLVTGVQYF TGTGCCAGCAGCTTGGTAACGGGAGTGCAGTATTTT
TRBJ2-7 - - TRBV6-5 CASPRPMMRESSYEQYF TGTGCCAGCCCACGGCCGATGATGAGGGAGAGCTCCTACGAGCAGTACTTC
TRBJ2-2 TRBD1 many TRBV10-1 CASSPQGASLRELFF TGCGCCAGCAGTCCACAGGGGGCTAGTCTCCGGGAGCTGTTTTTT
TRBJ2-7 - many TRBV3-1 CASSQEHQAVRQYF TGTGCCAGCAGCCAAGAACATCAGGCGGTCAGGCAGTACTTC
TRBJ2-3 TRBD2 - TRBV28 CASSLNPGGADTQYF TGTGCCAGCAGTTTAAATCCGGGAGGGGCAGATACGCAGTATTTT
TRBJ1-1 - many TRBV29-1 CSVGSPNTEAFF TGCAGCGTTGGAAGCCCGAACACTGAAGCTTTCTTT
TRBJ2-1 - - TRBV12-3/TRBV12-4 CGSAPGLGEQFF TGTGGCAGCGCCCCAGGGCTGGGTGAGCAGTTCTTC
TRBJ2-5 TRBD2 many TRBV29-1 CSVHAVEGLAVQETQYF TGCAGCGTCCACGCGGTGGAGGGACTAGCGGTACAAGAGACCCAGTACTTC
TRBJ2-1 - many TRBV18 CASSPLGGYNEQFF TGTGCCAGCTCACCCCTGGGAGGTTACAATGAGCAGTTCTTC
TRBJ2-6 - many TRBV5-1 CASSLEESSGANVLTF TGCGCCAGCAGCTTGGAGGAGAGCTCTGGGGCCAACGTCCTGACTTTC
TRBJ2-1 - many TRBV29-1 CSVPGRAYNEQFF TGCAGCGTGCCGGGGCGGGCCTACAATGAGCAGTTCTTC
TRBJ2-5 - many TRBV2 CASREAATQYF TGTGCCAGCAGGGAAGCCGCGACCCAGTACTTC
TRBJ1-2 - many TRBV18 CASSSEVYGYTF TGTGCCAGCTCGTCAGAAGTCTATGGCTACACCTTC
TRBJ2-3 - many TRBV10-3 CAISERDFTDTQYF TGTGCCATCAGTGAACGGGACTTCACAGATACGCAGTATTTT
TRBJ1-5 - many TRBV28 CASSLMSYSNQPQHF TGTGCCAGCAGTTTGATGTCCTATAGCAATCAGCCCCAGCATTTT
TRBJ2-1 - many TRBV6-1 CASGEPVGNEQFF TGTGCCAGTGGGGAACCGGTTGGGAATGAGCAGTTCTTC
TRBJ2-3 - - TRBV20-1 CSARLASTDTQYF TGCAGTGCTAGACTAGCTTCCACAGATACGCAGTATTTT
TRBJ1-1 - many TRBV5-1 CASSLEGSTEAFF TGCGCCAGCAGCTTAGAAGGAAGCACTGAAGCTTTCTTT
TRBJ2-5 TRBD2 many TRBV5-1 CASSGTSGQETQYF TGCGCCAGCAGCGGTACTAGCGGACAAGAGACCCAGTACTTC
TRBJ1-1 - many TRBV29-1 CSAIPGPQNTEAFF TGCAGCGCGATACCGGGACCGCAGAACACTGAAGCTTTCTTT
TRBJ2-3 - - TRBV7-9 CAHSREGGTDTQYF TGTGCCCACTCGAGGGAGGGGGGTACAGATACGCAGTATTTT
TRBJ1-4 - many TRBV9 CASSAARQGGEKLFF TGTGCCAGCAGCGCCGCGAGGCAAGGGGGTGAAAAACTGTTTTTT
TRBJ2-1 TRBD2 many TRBV29-1 CSVESGNYNEQFF TGCAGCGTTGAGAGCGGGAATTACAATGAGCAGTTCTTC
TRBJ2-1 TRBD2 few TRBV11-2 CASSPGLAVIDEQFF TGTGCCAGCAGCCCGGGACTAGCGGTAATCGATGAGCAGTTCTTC
TRBJ2-1 TRBD2 many TRBV20-1 CSARFSGMRYNEQFF TGCAGTGCTAGATTCAGCGGGATGCGATACAATGAGCAGTTCTTC
TRBJ1-5 - - TRBV6-2/TRBV6-3 CASSYATQGLNQPQHF TGTGCCAGCAGTTACGCTACACAGGGTCTTAATCAGCCCCAGCATTTT
TRBJ2-1 TRBD1 many TRBV12-5 CASGSRTGPRGDNEQFF TGTGCTAGTGGTTCCCGGACAGGGCCTAGAGGGGACAATGAGCAGTTCTTC
TRBJ2-5 TRBD2 many TRBV28 CASSFPSGRARETQYF TGTGCCAGCAGTTTCCCCTCCGGGAGGGCCAGAGAGACCCAGTACTTC
TRBJ2-1 - many TRBV14 CASSQELNSVYNEQFF TGTGCCAGCAGCCAAGAACTTAATAGCGTCTACAATGAGCAGTTCTTC
TRBJ2-1 TRBD2 many TRBV6-2/TRBV6-3 CASSQPSGLAGSRPHEQFF TGTGCCAGCAGTCAGCCCTCAGGACTAGCGGGATCACGGCCGCATGAGCAGTTCTTC
TRBJ2-1 - many TRBV20-1 CSAMSPTFYNELFF TGCAGTGCTATGTCACCTACCTTTTACAATGAGCTGTTCTTC
TRBJ2-1 TRBD2 many TRBV28 CASSPPGSGIFDEQFF TGTGCCAGCAGTCCCCCCGGGAGCGGGATCTTTGATGAGCAGTTCTTC
TRBJ1-1 TRBD1 many TRBV5-1 CASSDEPQGAAEAFF TGCGCCAGCAGCGACGAACCACAGGGGGCCGCTGAAGCTTTCTTT
TRBJ1-1 - many TRBV19 CASSVRTQNTEAFF TGTGCCAGTAGTGTCAGAACTCAAAACACTGAAGCTTTCTTT
TRBJ2-2 - many TRBV2 CASRARGLGRRNTGELFF TGTGCCAGCAGGGCCCGTGGTTTGGGGAGGCGGAACACCGGGGAGCTGTTTTTT
TRBJ1-1 TRBD1 many TRBV6-2/TRBV6-3 CASQLGTGSAEAFF TGTGCCAGCCAGTTGGGGACAGGGAGCGCTGAAGCTTTCTTT
TRBJ2-1 - many TRBV18 CASSPPGQPGNEQFF TGTGCCAGCTCACCACCAGGTCAACCAGGCAATGAGCAGTTCTTC
TRBJ2-2 TRBD2 many TRBV5-1 CASSPGLATTGELFF TGTGCCAGCAGCCCGGGACTAGCGACCACCGGGGAGCTGTTTTTT
TRBJ2-5 - many TRBV7-9 CASSIGVQPLILQVETQYF TGTGCCAGCAGCATAGGGGTGCAGCCACTAATTCTCCAAGTAGAGACCCAGTACTTC
TRBJ2-5 TRBD2 many TRBV5-1 CASSLGLAAPPQETQYF TGCGCCAGCAGCTTGGGACTAGCGGCTCCTCCTCAAGAGACCCAGTACTTC
TRBJ1-1 - - TRBV5-5 CASSPDLGTSF TGTGCCAGCAGCCCAGATCTCGGAACTTCCTTT
TRBJ2-6 TRBD2 many TRBV20-1 CSARPPGGGGFGANVLTF TGCAGTGCTAGACCCCCGGGGGGTGGAGGTTTCGGGGCCAACGTCCTGACTTTC
TRBJ2-3 TRBD2 many TRBV24-1 CATSETLAAREYF TGTGCCACCAGTGAAACCCTAGCGGCACGGGAGTATTTT
TRBJ2-7 - many TRBV7-3 CASSLPVKTGQTVDYEQYF TGTGCCAGCAGCTTACCAGTGAAGACCGGACAGACCGTAGATTACGAGCAGTACTTC
TRBJ2-2 TRBD2 many TRBV29-1 CSVGNSGSGGELFF TGCAGCGTCGGGAATAGCGGGAGTGGCGGGGAGCTGTTTTTT
TRBJ2-7 TRBD1 many TRBV20-1 CSASAPGTGLSYF TGCAGTGCTAGTGCCCCCGGGACAGGGTTATCGTACTTC